This T cell receptor (beta chain) was observed in a study of Graves' ophthalmopathy and Graves' hyperthyroidism. From RNA, the CDR3 regions of TCR beta chains were amplified and sequenced. First-round RT-PCR with HTBI primers preceded a second-round multiplex PCR. MiXCR, applied by TCRdb to the multiplex PCR reads, yields one record per CDR3 protein. Of around 590,000 distinct CDR3 sequences in the sample, less than 45% were seen once. CDR1 is SEHNR and CDR2 is FQNEAQ in the germline V gene (reference sequence). Trimming removed 5 bases from V and 4 bases from J; junction bases left unmatched: 10. This CDR3 region has 16 residues.

The sequence was collected from an adult man with Graves' hyperthyroidism. This chain joins TRBV7-9 and TRBJ2-2; 7 bases map to TRBD1. Specimen: peripheral blood or thyroid tissue (not recorded which). In DNA, the CDR3 is TGTGCCAGCAGCCCAACTCAGGGGGTTAGCACCGGGGAGCTGTTTTTT. This codes for CASSPTQGVSTGELFF.